The entry that follows covers one T cell receptor beta chain sequence. Its target is not known. TCRdb fed the 5' RACE reads into MiXCR, producing one record per CDR3 protein. The sample yields roughly 52,000 distinct CDR3 sequences, approximately 17% seen once. CD25-based Treg depletion was applied to purified naive CD4+ T cells. Overall study findings and caveats: Larger-cohort validation covered only one TCR beta V-J rearrangement. Tumor Treg TCRs overlapped most with tumor naive CD4+ cells. In terms of TCR gene usage, tumor memory CD4+ T cells clustered together with blood and lymph node memory CD4+ cells, as well as with lymph node naive CD4+ cells.

V shed 1 base and J 5 bases; nucleotides not matched to a gene: 12. This CDR3 is 17 amino acids long. Germline V gene sequence: CDR1 SGHTA, CDR2 FQGNSA. The chain has TRBV7-2 and TRBJ2-5, with 8 nucleotides matching TRBD2. Material: naive CD4+ T cells sorted from blood. Subset indicated: naive CD4+ T cells, CD4+CD45RA+CD25-. This clonotype was sampled from a female donor with breast cancer. The CDR3 DNA sequence: TGTGCCAGCAGCTTAGGCCTTAGCGGGACCGCGCGGGAGACCCAGTACTTC. Its protein product is CASSLGLSGTARETQYF.